A selection of T cell receptor beta chains follows, all from one sample in a study of shared clonotypes between healthy human individuals. Sequencing was performed with immunoSEQ multiplex PCR; in TCRdb, only in-frame clones are kept and a portion is missing. Of hundreds of thousands of clones in the sample, around 73% were seen once. The sample comprised memory CD4+ T cells sorted from blood. Receptors were obtained from a woman aged 25-40 years in good health. The CDR3 runs from the conserved cysteine through the conserved F or W. The D gene is left open where the match is weak. Only some rows state a clone size, as once, few, many or a class for expanded clones.

CDR3 protein: CATSRDLAGGYNEQFF; CDR3 DNA: TGTGCCACCAGCAGAGATCTAGCGGGAGGATACAATGAGCAGTTCTTC; clone size: NA; V gene: TRBV15; J gene: TRBJ2-1; D gene: TRBD2
CDR3 protein: CASSSQGGNNEKLFF; CDR3 DNA: TGTGCCAGCAGCTCACAGGGGGGCAATAATGAAAAACTGTTTTTT; clone size: NA; V gene: TRBV28; J gene: TRBJ1-4; D gene: TRBD1
CDR3 protein: CAINLTRDRGFSGELFF; CDR3 DNA: TGTGCCATCAACCTTACCCGGGACAGGGGTTTCTCGGGGGAGCTGTTTTTT; clone size: NA; V gene: TRBV21-1; J gene: TRBJ2-2; D gene: NA
CDR3 protein: CASSPSGLAGGDTQYF; CDR3 DNA: TGTGCCAGCAGCCCCAGTGGACTAGCGGGAGGAGATACGCAGTATTTT; clone size: NA; V gene: TRBV9; J gene: TRBJ2-3; D gene: TRBD2
CDR3 protein: CASSDGTGGTDTQYF; CDR3 DNA: TGTGCCAGCAGTGACGGGACAGGGGGCACAGATACGCAGTATTTT; clone size: many; V gene: TRBV6-4; J gene: TRBJ2-3; D gene: TRBD1
CDR3 protein: CASSPLAGGPYNEQFF; CDR3 DNA: TGTGCCAGCAGCCCGCTAGCGGGAGGACCCTACAATGAGCAGTTCTTC; clone size: NA; V gene: TRBV9; J gene: TRBJ2-1; D gene: TRBD2
CDR3 protein: CASSLDSDSYNEQFF; CDR3 DNA: TGCGCCAGCAGCTTGGACAGCGACTCCTACAATGAGCAGTTCTTC; clone size: few; V gene: TRBV5-1; J gene: TRBJ2-1; D gene: NA
CDR3 protein: CAISERGTQQGGNSPLHF; CDR3 DNA: TGTGCCATCAGTGAGAGGGGGACGCAGCAGGGAGGGAATTCACCCCTCCACTTT; clone size: few; V gene: TRBV10-3; J gene: TRBJ1-6; D gene: NA
CDR3 protein: CASSLIGGATGAFF; CDR3 DNA: TGTGCCAGCAGCTTAATTGGCGGTGCCACAGGAGCTTTCTTT; clone size: once; V gene: TRBV7-2; J gene: TRBJ1-1; D gene: NA
CDR3 protein: CASMALGGTLAGGLYEQYF; CDR3 DNA: TGTGCCAGCATGGCGTTAGGCGGGACTTTGGCTGGTGGGCTTTACGAGCAGTACTTC; clone size: NA; V gene: TRBV28; J gene: TRBJ2-7; D gene: NA
CDR3 protein: CASSLARLPYEQYF; CDR3 DNA: TGTGCCAGCAGCTTGGCCAGACTCCCCTACGAGCAGTACTTC; clone size: NA; V gene: TRBV5-4; J gene: TRBJ2-7; D gene: NA
CDR3 protein: CASSSARDYGYTF; CDR3 DNA: TGTGCCAGCAGTTCCGCGAGGGACTATGGCTACACCTTC; clone size: once; V gene: TRBV27; J gene: TRBJ1-2; D gene: NA
CDR3 protein: CASSFGGVGNTIYF; CDR3 DNA: TGTGCCAGCAGCTTCGGAGGGGTCGGAAACACCATATATTTT; clone size: NA; V gene: TRBV11-2; J gene: TRBJ1-3; D gene: NA
CDR3 protein: CATSRQRTGPNEKLFF; CDR3 DNA: TGTGCCACCAGCAGACAACGGACAGGGCCTAATGAAAAACTGTTTTTT; clone size: NA; V gene: TRBV15; J gene: TRBJ1-4; D gene: TRBD1
CDR3 protein: CASSSVSLAGSYEQYF; CDR3 DNA: TGTGCCAGCAGTTCCGTTAGTCTAGCGGGATCCTACGAGCAGTACTTC; clone size: few; V gene: TRBV27; J gene: TRBJ2-7; D gene: TRBD2
CDR3 protein: CASSPRTGRNTEAFF; CDR3 DNA: TGTGCCAGCTCTCCACGGACAGGGAGAAACACTGAAGCTTTCTTT; clone size: few; V gene: TRBV18; J gene: TRBJ1-1; D gene: TRBD1
CDR3 protein: CASSLDFWEQYF; CDR3 DNA: TGTGCCAGCAGCTTGGATTTCTGGGAGCAGTACTTC; clone size: few; V gene: TRBV5-5; J gene: TRBJ2-7; D gene: NA
CDR3 protein: CASSSGSKETQYF; CDR3 DNA: TGTGCCAGCAGCTCCGGCTCCAAAGAGACCCAGTACTTC; clone size: NA; V gene: TRBV6-5; J gene: TRBJ2-5; D gene: NA
CDR3 protein: CASSLDGRVYTEAFF; CDR3 DNA: TGTGCCAGCAGCTTAGATGGCAGGGTGTACACTGAAGCTTTCTTT; clone size: NA; V gene: TRBV7-2; J gene: TRBJ1-1; D gene: NA
CDR3 protein: CAISFSGAPQETQYF; CDR3 DNA: TGTGCCATCAGCTTTAGCGGGGCCCCCCAAGAGACCCAGTACTTC; clone size: NA; V gene: TRBV10-3; J gene: TRBJ2-5; D gene: TRBD2
CDR3 protein: CASSQQGIPFF; CDR3 DNA: TGCGCCAGCAGCCAACAGGGAATTCCGTTCTTC; clone size: NA; V gene: TRBV5-1; J gene: TRBJ2-1; D gene: NA
CDR3 protein: CASSLESTTRQFF; CDR3 DNA: TGCGCCAGCAGCTTGGAAAGTACGACGAGGCAGTTCTTC; clone size: NA; V gene: TRBV5-1; J gene: TRBJ2-1; D gene: NA